Sequencing of this TCR beta chain was carried out in a study of cytomegalovirus exposure and HLA in healthy donors. The CDR3 has 15 residues. The J segment lost 5 bases and the V segment lost 2 bases, leaving 2 bases of the junction unmatched. Germline lookup yields CDR1 SGHTA and CDR2 FQGTGA. The PCR used 60 Vbeta and 13 Jbeta primers. The assay was immunoSEQ multiplex PCR, and TCRdb's table has in-frame clones only and misses some. The sample holds under 140,000 clones, approximately 79% seen once. The clonotype was recovered from a man under 40 in good health and CMV-seropositive. The chain employs TRBV7-3 and TRBJ2-5; 13 nucleotides line up with TRBD2. The sequenced sample was PBMCs. The CDR3 reads CASSLSTSGGETQYF. The CDR3, as DNA: TGTGCCAGCAGCTTATCGACTAGCGGGGGGGAGACCCAGTACTTC. Using reference TRBV7-3 and TRBJ2-5 for the parts outside the CDR3, the full variable domain is GAGVSQTPSNKVTEKGKYVELRCDPISGHTALYWYRQSLGQGPEFLIYFQGTGAADDSGLPNDRFFAVRPEGSVSTLKIQRTERGDSAVYLCASSLSTSGGETQYFGPGTRLLVL.